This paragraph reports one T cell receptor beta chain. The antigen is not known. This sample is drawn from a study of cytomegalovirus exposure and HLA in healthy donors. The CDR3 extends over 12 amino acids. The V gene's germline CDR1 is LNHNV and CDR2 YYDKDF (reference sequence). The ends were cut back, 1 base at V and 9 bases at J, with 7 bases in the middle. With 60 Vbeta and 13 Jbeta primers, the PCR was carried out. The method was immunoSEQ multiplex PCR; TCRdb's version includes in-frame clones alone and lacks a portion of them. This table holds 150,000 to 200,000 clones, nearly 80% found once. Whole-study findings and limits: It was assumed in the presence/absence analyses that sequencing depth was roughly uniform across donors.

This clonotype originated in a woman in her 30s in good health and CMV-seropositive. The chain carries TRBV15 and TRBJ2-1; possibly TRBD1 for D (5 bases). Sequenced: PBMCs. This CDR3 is CATSRVGVEQFF. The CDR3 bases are TGTGCCACCAGCAGAGTAGGGGTTGAGCAGTTCTTC.